What follows is one TCR beta chain and its context. What it binds is not known. Every patient had mismatch repair deficiency by PCR or immunohistochemistry. The TCR-sequenced patients were three responders to pembrolizumab. This sample is part of a study of PD-1 blockade in mismatch repair-deficient tumors. In the study overall: All were previously treated, progressing patients with about 12 mismatch repair-deficient cancer types.

Broader study findings: After pembrolizumab, tumor-resident clones rose rapidly, then generally contracted before radiologic responses.

Sequenced by immunoSEQ multiplex PCR; TCRdb stores in-frame clones only, minus some. The data show some 120,000 clones, approximately 86% seen once. The specimen comprised peripheral blood, sampled 44 weeks after starting pembrolizumab. The clonotype originates from an adult with mismatch repair-deficient cancer.

CDR3 nucleotide sequence: TGTGCCAGCAGCATCAGGGGGGATACGCAGTATTTT. Translated: CASSIRGDTQYF. The chain has TRBV27 and TRBJ2-3; 7 bases are shared with TRBD1. CDR1 and CDR2 from the germline V gene are MNHEY and SMNVEV (reference sequence). The CDR3 covers 12 residues. Trimming took 6 bases from V and 6 from J; bases not matched to a gene: 3.